A selection of T cell receptor beta chains follows, all from one sample in a study of PD-L1 blockade in urothelial cancer. Produced via immunoSEQ multiplex PCR; TCRdb's table is partial and in-frame only. The sample consists of roughly 120,000 clones, around 90% of them appearing once. Sequencing was performed on PBMCs, taken around atezolizumab (anti-PD-L1) treatment. The receptors shown here come from a man aged 60 to 69 with urothelial cancer. Both conserved end residues are part of each CDR3. A D gene is named only where the DNA matches it firmly. Rows may omit the clone size; those that give it use once, few, many or a size class.

>TRBJ2-5|TRBV30|-|-
CAWSVGQRETQYF
TGTGCCTGGAGTGTAGGACAGAGGGAGACCCAGTACTTC
>TRBJ1-2|TRBV7-9|-|-
CASSLDRGSNYGYTF
TGTGCCAGCAGCTTAGATAGGGGATCTAACTATGGCTACACCTTC
>TRBJ1-2|TRBV6-6|-|-
CASSYGAGKLPYGYTF
TGTGCCAGCAGTTATGGGGCAGGGAAGCTTCCCTATGGCTACACCTTC
>TRBJ1-2|TRBV30|-|-
CAWSAAAGGYTF
TGTGCCTGGAGCGCCGCCGCAGGAGGCTACACCTTC
>TRBJ2-5|TRBV7-2|once|TRBD2
CASSLGEASGAETQYF
TGTGCCAGCAGCTTAGGCGAGGCTAGCGGGGCTGAGACCCAGTACTTC
>TRBJ1-5|TRBV29-1|-|TRBD1
CSAGTGGGNQPQHF
TGCAGCGCCGGGACAGGGGGGGGCAATCAGCCCCAGCATTTT
>TRBJ1-1|TRBV7-6|-|-
CASSLRPSGGINTEAFF
TGTGCCAGCAGCTTACGCCCGAGTGGGGGCATTAACACTGAAGCTTTCTTT
>TRBJ2-5|TRBV5-6|-|TRBD1
CASSFRIQGETQYF
TGTGCCAGCAGCTTTAGAATACAGGGGGAGACCCAGTACTTC
>TRBJ2-5|TRBV2|-|TRBD1
CASTIDRGGETQYF
TGTGCCAGCACCATTGACAGGGGCGGGGAGACCCAGTACTTC
>TRBJ2-3|TRBV4-2|-|-
CASSQGGTPATDTQYF
TGTGCCAGCAGCCAAGGTGGGACTCCAGCCACAGATACGCAGTATTTT
>TRBJ2-7|TRBV9|-|-
CASSPQSGFTAYEQYF
TGTGCCAGCAGCCCCCAATCAGGGTTTACGGCCTACGAGCAGTACTTC
>TRBJ2-1|TRBV2|-|TRBD2
CASRERGGYNEQFF
TGTGCCAGCAGGGAGCGGGGGGGATACAATGAGCAGTTCTTC
>TRBJ1-2|TRBV5-6|few|-
CASSLKDSAWYTF
TGTGCCAGCAGCTTGAAGGACAGCGCCTGGTACACCTTC
>TRBJ2-7|TRBV4-2|-|TRBD1
CASSQGDSNYEQYF
TGTGCCAGCAGCCAGGGGGACAGTAACTACGAGCAGTACTTC
>TRBJ2-2|TRBV6-5|-|TRBD1
CASSYRTGANTGELFF
TGTGCCAGCAGTTACAGGACAGGGGCCAACACCGGGGAGCTGTTTTTT
>TRBJ1-2|TRBV4-1|-|-
CASSQFWGGGYTF
TGCGCCAGCAGCCAATTCTGGGGGGGAGGCTACACCTTC
>TRBJ2-1|TRBV7-3|once|TRBD1
CASSRNPGTGPYNEQFF
TGTGCCAGCAGCCGGAATCCCGGGACAGGGCCCTACAATGAGCAGTTCTTC
>TRBJ1-1|TRBV18|-|-
CASSPRGVTEAFF
TGTGCCAGCTCACCACGGGGAGTGACTGAAGCTTTCTTT
>TRBJ1-3|TRBV9|-|-
CASSTGRLGGNTIYF
TGTGCCAGCAGCACCGGCAGGTTGGGCGGAAACACCATATATTTT
>TRBJ2-1|TRBV6-1|-|-
CASSEQFSYNEQFF
TGTGCCAGCAGTGAACAGTTCTCCTACAATGAGCAGTTCTTC
>TRBJ1-1|TRBV10-3|-|-
CAITQSGNTEAFF
TGTGCCATCACCCAGTCAGGGAACACTGAAGCTTTCTTT
>TRBJ2-7|TRBV30|-|-
CACAGTTYEQYF
TGTGCCTGTGCAGGTACCACCTACGAGCAGTACTTC
>TRBJ2-1|TRBV27|-|-
CASSYNNEQFF
TGTGCCAGCAGTTATAACAATGAGCAGTTCTTC
>TRBJ1-2|TRBV19|few|TRBD1
CASTLGTGPHGYTF
TGTGCCTCAACCCTGGGGACAGGGCCCCATGGCTACACCTTC
>TRBJ1-4|TRBV6-1|-|-
CASRRGTEEKLFF
TGTGCCAGCCGGCGGGGGACGGAGGAAAAACTGTTTTTT
>TRBJ1-6|TRBV30|-|-
CAWRQGGSYNSPLHF
TGTGCCTGGAGACAGGGCGGCTCCTATAATTCACCCCTCCACTTT
>TRBJ2-7|TRBV29-1|-|TRBD1
CSVKMDRSYEQYF
TGCAGCGTTAAAATGGACAGGTCCTACGAGCAGTACTTC
>TRBJ2-1|TRBV5-5|-|-
CASSPLWGPNEQFF
TGTGCCAGCAGCCCTCTGTGGGGGCCCAATGAGCAGTTCTTC
>TRBJ2-1|TRBV12-5|many|TRBD2
CASGLVRLAGGKNYNEQFF
TGTGCTAGTGGTTTGGTCCGACTAGCGGGGGGTAAAAACTACAATGAGCAGTTCTTC
>TRBJ2-7|TRBV5-4|-|-
CASSSKGGGYEQYF
TGTGCCAGCAGTTCCAAAGGGGGTGGTTACGAGCAGTACTTC
>TRBJ2-1|TRBV7-8|-|TRBD2
CASSLAPLAAYNEQFF
TGTGCCAGCAGCTTAGCGCCCCTAGCGGCGTACAATGAGCAGTTCTTC
>TRBJ1-6|TRBV6-6|-|TRBD1
CASRPGQGSYNSPLHF
TGTGCCAGCAGGCCGGGACAGGGCTCCTATAATTCACCCCTCCACTTT
>TRBJ2-2|TRBV7-2|once|-
CASSLEAAGIYTGELFF
TGTGCCAGCAGCTTAGAGGCGGCAGGGATCTACACCGGGGAGCTGTTTTTT
>TRBJ2-5|TRBV4-3|once|-
CASSQGPEARRETQYF
TGCGCCAGCAGCCAAGGCCCGGAGGCAAGAAGAGAGACCCAGTACTTC
>TRBJ2-1|TRBV7-9|-|TRBD1
CASSRMGQGNNEQFF
TGTGCCAGCAGCCGCATGGGACAGGGAAACAATGAGCAGTTCTTC
>TRBJ1-1|TRBV25-1|-|TRBD1
CASRAGQGSPTEAFF
TGTGCCAGCAGGGCGGGACAGGGGTCCCCCACTGAAGCTTTCTTT
>TRBJ2-3|TRBV7-3|-|TRBD1
CASSSYIGTGVHTDTQYF
TGTGCCAGCAGCTCATATATTGGGACAGGGGTCCACACAGATACGCAGTATTTT
>TRBJ2-1|TRBV5-6|-|-
CASSLDDWSSYNEQFF
TGTGCCAGCAGCTTGGATGACTGGAGCTCCTACAATGAGCAGTTCTTC
>TRBJ1-4|TRBV30|-|TRBD1
CAWSVVTGGEKLFF
TGTGCCTGGAGTGTAGTGACAGGGGGCGAAAAACTGTTTTTT
>TRBJ1-2|TRBV7-9|-|-
CASSPQDGRGNYGYTF
TGTGCCAGCAGCCCGCAAGACGGCCGGGGGAACTATGGCTACACCTTC
>TRBJ1-3|TRBV4-1|-|-
CASSQGGAGNTIYF
TGCGCCAGCAGCCAAGGTGGAGCGGGGAACACCATATATTTT
>TRBJ2-3|TRBV30|-|TRBD2
CAWSWSGGAADTQYF
TGTGCCTGGAGTTGGAGCGGGGGGGCCGCAGATACGCAGTATTTT
>TRBJ2-7|TRBV9|-|TRBD2
CASSVTSGRSYEQYF
TGTGCCAGCAGCGTAACTAGCGGGCGTTCCTACGAGCAGTACTTC
>TRBJ2-1|TRBV5-1|-|-
CASKAEGAVNEQFF
TGCGCCAGCAAGGCGGAGGGGGCGGTAAATGAGCAGTTCTTC
>TRBJ2-7|TRBV5-6|-|-
CASSFVPSSYEQYF
TGTGCCAGCAGCTTTGTCCCGAGCTCCTACGAGCAGTACTTC
>TRBJ1-5|TRBV2|-|-
CASSGHSTANQPQHF
TGTGCCAGCAGTGGGCACTCGACAGCCAATCAGCCCCAGCATTTT
>TRBJ2-2|TRBV9|-|-
CASSAFPGHLTGELFF
TGTGCCAGCAGCGCTTTCCCGGGACACCTTACCGGGGAGCTGTTTTTT
>TRBJ2-1|TRBV5-1|-|TRBD2
CASSATYQRGGYNEQFF
TGCGCCAGCAGCGCGACCTACCAGCGGGGGGGGTACAATGAGCAGTTCTTC
>TRBJ2-1|TRBV7-2|-|-
CASSLTRESNEQFF
TGTGCCAGCAGCTTGACCCGGGAGTCCAATGAGCAGTTCTTC